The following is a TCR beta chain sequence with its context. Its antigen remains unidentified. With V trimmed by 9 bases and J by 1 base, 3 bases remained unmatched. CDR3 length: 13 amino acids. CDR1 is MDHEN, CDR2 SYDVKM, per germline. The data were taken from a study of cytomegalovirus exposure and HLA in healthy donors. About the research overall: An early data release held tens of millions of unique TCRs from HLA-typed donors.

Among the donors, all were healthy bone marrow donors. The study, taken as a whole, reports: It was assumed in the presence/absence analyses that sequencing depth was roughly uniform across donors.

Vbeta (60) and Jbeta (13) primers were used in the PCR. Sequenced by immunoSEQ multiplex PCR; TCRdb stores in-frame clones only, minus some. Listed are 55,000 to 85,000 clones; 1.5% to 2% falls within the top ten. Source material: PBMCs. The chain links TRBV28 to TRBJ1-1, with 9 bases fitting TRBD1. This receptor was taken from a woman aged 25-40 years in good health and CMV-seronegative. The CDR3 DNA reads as TGTGCCAGGAGGGGACAGGGGAACACTGAAGCTTTCTTT. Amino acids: CARRGQGNTEAFF.